This is a list of T cell receptor beta chains from one sample in a study of blood T cell repertoires in COVID-19. Sequencing used immunoSEQ multiplex PCR; TCRdb keeps in-frame clones, though not all of them. In the table there are some 190,000 clones, around 80% of which are singletons. Input material: peripheral blood. These receptors were taken from a human donor in a cohort sampled during active COVID-19. Each CDR3 is given with its conserved first and last residue. A D gene is named only where the DNA matches it firmly. Clone sizes are given selectively: once, few, many, or a class where the clone is expanded.

TRBJ2-7,TRBV28,NA,TRBD1,TGTGCCAGCAGTTCGCCCGGGACAGGATCCCACGAGCAGTACTTC,CASSSPGTGSHEQYF
TRBJ1-1,TRBV27,few,NA,TGTGCCAGCAGTTTAATGGCCAACACTGAAGCTTTCTTT,CASSLMANTEAFF
TRBJ1-1,TRBV7-3,NA,TRBD1,TGTGCCAGTTACCGGGACAGGGGCGGTTGTTTATGGGGGGCAAGAGCTTTCTTT,CASYRDRGGCLWGARAFF
TRBJ2-2,TRBV28,once,TRBD1,TGTGCCAGCAGAGCCTCAGGGGGCTCCTTTACCGGGGAGCTGTTTTTT,CASRASGGSFTGELFF
TRBJ2-1,TRBV5-1,NA,TRBD2,TGCGCCAGCAGCTTGGGGGGACTAGCCCACAATGAGCAGTTCTTC,CASSLGGLAHNEQFF
TRBJ2-3,TRBV3-1/TRBV3-2,NA,TRBD2,TGTGCCAGCAGCCAATCAAAGCGGGGGGGCAAGGATACGCAGTATTTT,CASSQSKRGGKDTQYF
TRBJ1-1,TRBV7-9,NA,TRBD1,TGTGCCAGCACCAACGATAGGACAGGGGAGGGAGCTTTCTTT,CASTNDRTGEGAFF
TRBJ1-1,TRBV5-6,NA,TRBD1,TGTGCCAGCAGCTCACAGGGGGCGACTTTCTTT,CASSSQGATFF
TRBJ1-1,TRBV6-1,NA,NA,TGTGCCAGCAATGAATTTGGCAACACTGAAGCTTTCTTT,CASNEFGNTEAFF
TRBJ1-2,TRBV7-9,NA,TRBD1,TGTGCCAGCAGCGTGACAGGGGGCGTTAACTATGGCTACACCTTC,CASSVTGGVNYGYTF
TRBJ1-2,TRBV6-5,NA,TRBD1,TGTGCCAGCACCAGGACAGGGAATTGGGAGGGCTACACCTTC,CASTRTGNWEGYTF
TRBJ1-1,TRBV9,NA,NA,TGTGCCAGCAGCGGAGGACACCCTGACACTGAAGCTTTCTTT,CASSGGHPDTEAFF
TRBJ1-4,TRBV7-8,NA,NA,TGTGCCAGCAGCTTAGGGGCAGGGTACATTACTAATGAAAAACTGTTTTTT,CASSLGAGYITNEKLFF
TRBJ1-2,TRBV27,NA,NA,TGTGCCAGCAGCCCAACAGGGACCTATGGCTACACCTTC,CASSPTGTYGYTF
TRBJ1-5,TRBV5-1,NA,NA,TGCGCCAGCAGCCCGGGGGGGGGCAATCAGCCCCAGCATTTT,CASSPGGGNQPQHF
TRBJ2-3,TRBV14,NA,NA,TGTGCCAGCAGTCTGTTTGCAGATACGCAGTATTTT,CASSLFADTQYF